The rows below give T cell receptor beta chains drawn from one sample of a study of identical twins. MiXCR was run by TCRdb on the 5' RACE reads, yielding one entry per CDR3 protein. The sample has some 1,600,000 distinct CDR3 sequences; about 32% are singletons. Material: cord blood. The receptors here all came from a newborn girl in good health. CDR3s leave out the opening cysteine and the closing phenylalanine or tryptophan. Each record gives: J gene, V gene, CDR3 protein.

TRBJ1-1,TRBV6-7,ASSYFWAAVVRTEAF
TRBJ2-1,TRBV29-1,SAQMNGVTYSEQF
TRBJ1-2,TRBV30,AWSVRVYYGYT
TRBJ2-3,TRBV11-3,ASSPSWGAEETDTQY
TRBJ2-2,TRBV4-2,ASSQVAGGANTGELF
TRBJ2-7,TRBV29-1,SVENGEGTYEQY
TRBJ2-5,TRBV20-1,SARGPLQETQY
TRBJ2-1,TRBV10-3,AISARAYNEQF
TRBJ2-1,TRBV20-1,SARQGIFYNEQF
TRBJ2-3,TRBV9,ASSVGLATATQY
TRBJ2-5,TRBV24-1,ATSDPPQETQY
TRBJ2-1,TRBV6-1,ASSEWGISGRAYNEQF
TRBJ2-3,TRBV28,ASSFAAGPDTQY
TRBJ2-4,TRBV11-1,ASSVGEGGYAKNIQY
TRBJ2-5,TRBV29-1,SGQQGGETQY
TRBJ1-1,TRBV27,ASSWESNTEAF
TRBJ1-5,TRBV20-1,SARGGAANQPQH
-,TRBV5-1,ASSLAAHEQY
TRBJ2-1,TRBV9,ASSVGRLAAYNEQF
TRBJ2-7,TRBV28,ASRLTGLYEQY
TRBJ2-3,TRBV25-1,ASSEWRGGTDTQY
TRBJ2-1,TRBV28,ASSLAGGNYEQF
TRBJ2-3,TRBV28,ASTPEVSGRGTDTQY
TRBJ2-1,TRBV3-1,ASSPGTSGNAQF
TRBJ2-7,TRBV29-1,SVGGAGSSYEQY